This T cell receptor beta chain was sequenced during a study of CD8+ T cells in alopecia areata. At the level of the study: It was oral tofacitinib, at 5 to 10 mg twice daily, that treated patients received. Dosing spanned 6 to 18 months on tofacitinib, then 6 months off drug. Whole-study results and caveats: Patients shared TCRs less clearly than mice did, possibly owing to HLA.

Germline loops: CDR1 MDHEN, CDR2 SYDVKM. The CDR3 is made up of 11 amino acids. V lost 9 bases, J lost 8 bases, and 13 bases lay in between. cDNA serving as the sequencing template came from extracted, reverse transcribed RNA. TCRdb keeps only in-frame clones here, not all; method: immunoSEQ multiplex PCR. The sample records 69,000 or so clones, roughly 60% being singletons. Comment on this clone: Its specificity is unknown.

The investigators collected lesional scalp punch biopsies and peripheral blood from alopecia areata patients. This chain joins TRBV28 and TRBJ1-2, with D possibly being TRBD1 (5 bases). This sequence was found in a human donor with alopecia areata. The source was CD8+ T cells sorted from blood, collected at week 0. The CDR3 here is CASRQGEGYTF. CDR3 nucleotides: TGTGCCAGTCGGCAGGGTGAAGGCTACACCTTC.